This note documents a single TCR beta chain sequence. What it binds is not known. The sample holds other DNA sequences that translate to the same CDR3. The sample comes from a study of shared clonotypes between healthy human individuals. Whole-study findings and limits: The authors sampled blood alone, and tissue repertoires likely differ.

V was clipped by 4 bases and J by 4 bases, with 5 bases between them. CDR3 length: 11 residues. The germline gives CDR1 KGHSH, CDR2 LQKENI. TCRdb's table, derived via immunoSEQ multiplex PCR, lists solely in-frame clones and lacks some. The sample consists of more than 2 million clones, about 94% of them appearing once. The TCR originated in a man aged 18 to 29 in good health. The sequenced material came from naive CD4+ T cells sorted from blood. The subset: CD45RA+ positively selected. The chain carries TRBV18 and TRBJ2-7; D remains unclear. CDR3 sequence: CASSQDYEQYF. DNA for the CDR3: TGTGCCAGCTCACAAGATTACGAGCAGTACTTC.